These 7 T cell receptor beta chains were all obtained from the same sample, sequenced in a study of blood T cell repertoires in COVID-19. Here immunoSEQ multiplex PCR was the method, and the copy in TCRdb shows in-frame clones only, minus some. Here the sample spans about 160,000 clones, roughly 85% being singletons. Sequencing input: PBMCs or T cells enriched from blood (not recorded which). These receptors were collected from a man between 60 and 70 years old who had recovered from COVID-19.

This chain links TRBV5-1 with TRBJ2-2; a possible D gene is TRBD1 (5 bases). The V end was cut by 0 bases, the J end by 7 bases, with 10 bases between. The CDR3 loop spans 14 amino acids. Germline CDR1 and CDR2: SGHRS and YFSETQ. The CDR3 nucleotides are TGCGCCAGCAGCTTGGGGCAGGGCATCGGGGAGCTGTTTTTT. Translated, it gives CASSLGQGIGELFF. Together with reference TRBV5-1 and TRBJ2-2, the CDR3 gives the full variable domain: KAGVTQTPRYLIKTRGQQVTLSCSPISGHRSVSWYQQTPGQGLQFLFEYFSETQRNKGNFPGRFSGRQFSNSRSEMNVSTLELGDSALYLCASSLGQGIGELFFGEGSRLTVL.

V and J are TRBV7-8 and TRBJ1-4; possible D gene TRBD1, 5 bases. Germline-derived CDR1 and CDR2 are SGHVS and FQNEAQ. V was cut by 7 bases and J by 7 bases, with 22 bases left in between. The CDR3 is made up of 16 amino acids. The CDR3, as DNA: TGTGCCAGCAAGCGAATAAGCAGGGATGTGCGTGAAAAACTGTTTTTT. Amino acid sequence: CASKRISRDVREKLFF.

The chain uses TRBV7-9 and TRBJ2-2; 9 bases line up with TRBD1. CDR1 is SEHNR, CDR2 FQNEAQ, per germline (reference sequence). V lost 5 bases to trimming and J lost 6 bases; unmatched junction nucleotides: 10. The CDR3 totals 16 residues. The CDR3 reads CASSPIRDRDAGELFF. The DNA of the CDR3 is TGTGCCAGCAGCCCGATCCGGGACAGGGACGCCGGGGAGCTGTTTTTT.

This clone was picked up one time. The chain combines TRBV20-1 with TRBJ1-1; no clear D gene. V was pared by 1 base and J by 8 bases, with 8 bases between. The CDR3 contains 11 residues. Looked up from germline, CDR1 is DFQATT and CDR2 is SNEGSKA (reference sequence). The CDR3 DNA sequence: TGCAGTGCTAGAGTGGCTTCAGAAGCTTTCTTT. This gives the protein CSARVASEAFF.

This clone has more than one count but fewer than ten. This chain uses TRBV28 with TRBJ1-5; D not certain. CDR3 length equals 12 residues. CDR1 and CDR2 (germline): MDHEN, SYDVKM. Trimming pared 5 bases from V and 6 bases from J, leaving 8 bases between. In DNA, the CDR3 is TGTGCCAGCAGTATAAGAGGTCAGCCCCAGCATTTT. This gives the protein CASSIRGQPQHF.

This chain links TRBV28 with TRBJ1-2; D might be TRBD1 (6 bases). The CDR3 spans 13 residues. Germline CDR1 MDHEN, CDR2 SYDVKM. V gave up 2 bases and J gave up 8 bases, with 12 bases separating them. CDR3 in amino acids: CASSLGTGPGYTF. DNA of the CDR3: TGTGCCAGCAGTTTAGGAACAGGGCCCGGCTACACCTTC.

The chain recombines TRBV9 with TRBJ2-2; 11 bases map to TRBD2. This CDR3 region has 17 residues. V lost 0 bases, J lost 0 bases, and 1 base stayed unmatched. Germline V gene data show CDR1 as SGDLS and CDR2 as YYNGEE. The CDR3 DNA is TGTGCCAGCAGCGTAGTACTAGCGGGGGCGAACACCGGGGAGCTGTTTTTT. Translating gives CASSVVLAGANTGELFF.